The rows below give T cell receptor beta chains drawn from one sample of a study of low-dose radiotherapy and immunotherapy resistance in tumors. TCRdb redid the calling of the reads with MiXCR, one entry per CDR3 protein. This table holds about 82,000 distinct CDR3 sequences, about 19% found once. The sequences come from PBMCs, collected before treatment. The receptors were sampled from a male donor with prostate cancer. CDR3s include the opening cysteine and the closing phenylalanine or tryptophan.

J gene,V gene,CDR3 protein
TRBJ2-7,TRBV5-1,CASSYQTGTLSYEQYF
TRBJ2-7,TRBV5-1,CASSTSGQPYEQYF
TRBJ2-7,TRBV7-2,CASSSSHSYEQYF
TRBJ1-1,TRBV19,CASRNGRGTEAFF
TRBJ1-6,TRBV7-2,CASGSETRADREGTLHF
TRBJ2-1,TRBV11-2,CASSFLGTSLHNEQFF
TRBJ2-7,TRBV13,CASSPTGKRGVYEQYF
TRBJ2-5,TRBV3-1,CASSPDRGQTDQETQYF
TRBJ2-7,TRBV12-3/TRBV12-4,CASSLYRRGHEQYF
TRBJ2-1,TRBV7-2,CASSLDARGEQFF
TRBJ1-1,TRBV5-1,CASNGDRNTEAFF
TRBJ1-4,TRBV7-2,CASSFQGEKLFF
TRBJ2-1,TRBV7-6,CASSSRQTSGGAREQFF
TRBJ2-1,TRBV20-1,CSAGAPGQSYNEQFF
TRBJ2-7,TRBV4-1,CASSQAGGSQGMPYEQYF
TRBJ1-1,TRBV5-1,CASSLQWGNTEAFF
TRBJ2-1,TRBV20-1,CSANSPGRRIGRISYNEQFF
TRBJ2-5,TRBV7-9,CASSLNPLANQETQYF
TRBJ1-4,TRBV6-2/TRBV6-3,CARILDGDEKLFFFFFF
TRBJ1-1,TRBV19,CASSKRDSRTEAFF
TRBJ1-2,TRBV9,CASSVWDGGYTF
TRBJ2-7,TRBV4-1,CASSQDWTGVFTEQYF
TRBJ2-2,TRBV7-3,CASSSGFPNTGELFF